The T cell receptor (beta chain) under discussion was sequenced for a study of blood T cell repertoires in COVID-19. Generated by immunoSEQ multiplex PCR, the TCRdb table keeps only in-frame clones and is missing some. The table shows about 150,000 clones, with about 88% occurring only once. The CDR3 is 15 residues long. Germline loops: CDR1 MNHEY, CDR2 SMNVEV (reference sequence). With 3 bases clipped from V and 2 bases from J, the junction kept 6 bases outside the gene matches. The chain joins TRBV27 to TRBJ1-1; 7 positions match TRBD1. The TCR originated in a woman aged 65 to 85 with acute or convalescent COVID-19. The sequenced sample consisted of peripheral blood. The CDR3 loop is CASSFGQAGNTEAFF. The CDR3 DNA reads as TGTGCCAGCAGTTTCGGACAGGCGGGAAACACTGAAGCTTTCTTT.